The T cell receptor beta chain under discussion was sequenced for a study of CD8+CD57+ T cells in acquired aplastic anemia. At the level of the study: Healthy donors averaged approximately 11 million reads for CD4+ cells. The study, taken as a whole, reports: Controls and patients did not differ significantly in CD8+ Simpson's diversity.

A note on this clonotype: The antigen is undetermined.

TCR beta VDJ combinations and CDR3 sequences were profiled from genomic DNA. TCRdb reprocessed the reads with MiXCR, giving one entry per CDR3 protein. Of about 130,000 distinct CDR3 sequences in the sample, around 50% were seen once. CDR1 is SQVTM, CDR2 ANQGSEA, per germline. There are 13 residues in the CDR3. V was clipped by 3 bases and J by 0 bases, with 3 bases between them. The sequencing sample was made of sorted CD4+, CD8+, or CD8+CD57+ T cells (not recorded which) from PBMCs. The TCR sequence derives from a human donor in good health, serving as a control. The rearrangement uses TRBV29-1 and TRBJ2-6; D call uncertain. CDR3 sequence: CSVDNSGANVLTF. The CDR3 DNA is TGCAGCGTTGACAACTCTGGGGCCAACGTCCTGACTTTC.